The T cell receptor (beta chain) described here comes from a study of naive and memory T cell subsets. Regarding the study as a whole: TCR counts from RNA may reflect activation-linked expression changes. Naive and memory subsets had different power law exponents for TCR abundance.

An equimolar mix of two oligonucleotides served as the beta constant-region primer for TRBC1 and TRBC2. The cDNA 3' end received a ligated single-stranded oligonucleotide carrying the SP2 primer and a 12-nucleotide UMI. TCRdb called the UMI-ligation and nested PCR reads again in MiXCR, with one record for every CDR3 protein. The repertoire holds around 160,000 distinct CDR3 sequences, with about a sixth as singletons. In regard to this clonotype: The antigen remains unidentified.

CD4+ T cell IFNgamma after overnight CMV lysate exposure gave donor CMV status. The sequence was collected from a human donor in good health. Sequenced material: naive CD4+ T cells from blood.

The CDR3 DNA follows: TGTGCCAGCAGTCAAATGCAAACTAGTTGGGCCCAGTACTTC. Translation: CASSQMQTSWAQYF. V and J are TRBV7-2 and TRBJ2-5, with TRBD2 as a possible D gene (5 bases). Germline assignment: CDR1 SGHTA and CDR2 FQGNSA. The CDR3 consists of 14 residues. V was shortened by 6 bases and J by 9 bases, with 20 bases between the two germline ends. Using reference TRBV7-2 and TRBJ2-5 for the parts outside the CDR3, the full variable domain is GAGVSQSPSNKVTEKGKDVELRCDPISGHTALYWYRQSLGQGLEFLIYFQGNSAPDKSGLPSDRFSAERTGGSVSTLTIQRTQQEDSAVYLCASSQMQTSWAQYFGPGTRLLVL.